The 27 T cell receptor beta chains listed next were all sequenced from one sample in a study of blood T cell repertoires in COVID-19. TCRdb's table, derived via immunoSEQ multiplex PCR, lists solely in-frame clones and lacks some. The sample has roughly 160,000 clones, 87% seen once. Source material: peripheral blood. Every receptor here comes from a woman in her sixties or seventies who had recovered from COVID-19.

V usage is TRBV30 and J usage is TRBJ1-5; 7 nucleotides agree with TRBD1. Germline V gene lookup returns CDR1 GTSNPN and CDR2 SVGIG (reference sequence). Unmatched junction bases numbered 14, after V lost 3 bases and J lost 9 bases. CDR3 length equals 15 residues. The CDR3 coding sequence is TGTGCCTGGAGAAACCGGGACAGTATGGGTGGGCCCCAGCATTTT. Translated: CAWRNRDSMGGPQHF.

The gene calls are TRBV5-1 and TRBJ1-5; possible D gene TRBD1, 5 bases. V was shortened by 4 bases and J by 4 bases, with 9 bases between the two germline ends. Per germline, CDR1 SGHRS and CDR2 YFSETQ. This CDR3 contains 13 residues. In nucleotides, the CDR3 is TGCGCCAGCAGCCCCGGGGGTAATCAGCCCCAGCATTTT. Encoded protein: CASSPGGNQPQHF.

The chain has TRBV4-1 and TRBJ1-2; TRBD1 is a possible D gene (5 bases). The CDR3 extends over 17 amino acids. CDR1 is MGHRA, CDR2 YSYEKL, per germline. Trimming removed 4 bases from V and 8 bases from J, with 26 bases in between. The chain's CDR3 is CASSPNNKVGGYRGYTF. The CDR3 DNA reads TGCGCCAGCAGCCCCAACAACAAGGTTGGGGGGTATCGCGGCTACACCTTC.

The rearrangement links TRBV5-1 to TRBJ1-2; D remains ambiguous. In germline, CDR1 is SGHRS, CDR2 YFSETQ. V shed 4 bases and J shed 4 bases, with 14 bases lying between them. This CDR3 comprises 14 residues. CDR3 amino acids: CASSPAQVGYGYTF. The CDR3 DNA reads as TGCGCCAGCAGCCCGGCCCAGGTCGGCTATGGCTACACCTTC.

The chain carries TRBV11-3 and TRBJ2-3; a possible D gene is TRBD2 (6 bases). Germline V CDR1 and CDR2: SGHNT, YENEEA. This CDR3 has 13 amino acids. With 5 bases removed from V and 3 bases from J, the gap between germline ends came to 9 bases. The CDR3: CASSDRGTDTQYF. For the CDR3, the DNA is TGTGCCAGCAGCGATCGGGGGACAGATACGCAGTATTTT. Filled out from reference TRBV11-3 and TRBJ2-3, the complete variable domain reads EAGVVQSPRYKIIEKKQPVAFWCNPISGHNTLYWYLQNLGQGPELLIRYENEEAVDDSQLPKDRFSAERLKGVDSTLKIQPAELGDSAVYLCASSDRGTDTQYFGPGTRLTVL.

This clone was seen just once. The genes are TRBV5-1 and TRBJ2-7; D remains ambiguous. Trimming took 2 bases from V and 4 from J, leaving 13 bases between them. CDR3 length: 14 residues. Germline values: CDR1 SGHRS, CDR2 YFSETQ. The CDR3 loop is CASSFSTAGYEQYF. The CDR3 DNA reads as TGCGCCAGCAGCTTTAGTACAGCCGGATACGAGCAGTACTTC.

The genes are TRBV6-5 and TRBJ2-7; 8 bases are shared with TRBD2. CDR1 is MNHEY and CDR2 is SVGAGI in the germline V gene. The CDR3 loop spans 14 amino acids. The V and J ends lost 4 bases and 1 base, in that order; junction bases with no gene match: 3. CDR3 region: CASSFGGGSYEQYF. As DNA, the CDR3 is TGTGCCAGCAGTTTCGGGGGGGGTTCCTACGAGCAGTACTTC.

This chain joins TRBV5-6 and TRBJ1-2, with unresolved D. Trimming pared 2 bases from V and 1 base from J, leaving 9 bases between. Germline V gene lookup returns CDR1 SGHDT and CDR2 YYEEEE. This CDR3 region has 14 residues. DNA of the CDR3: TGTGCCAGCAGCTTAGGTGGGCTTAACTATGGCTACACCTTC. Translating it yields CASSLGGLNYGYTF.

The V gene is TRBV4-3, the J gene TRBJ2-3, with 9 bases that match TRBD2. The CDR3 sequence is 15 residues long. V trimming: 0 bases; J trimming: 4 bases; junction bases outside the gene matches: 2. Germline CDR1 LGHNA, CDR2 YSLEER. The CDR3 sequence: CASSQERGGPDTQYF. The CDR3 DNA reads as TGCGCCAGCAGCCAAGAGCGGGGGGGCCCAGATACGCAGTATTTT.

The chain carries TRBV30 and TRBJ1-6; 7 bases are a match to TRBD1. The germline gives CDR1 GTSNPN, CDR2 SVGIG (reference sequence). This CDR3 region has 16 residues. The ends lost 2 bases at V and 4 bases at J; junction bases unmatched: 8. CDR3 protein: CAWSSTGAGYNSPLHF. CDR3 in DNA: TGTGCCTGGAGTAGTACAGGGGCAGGGTATAATTCACCCCTCCACTTT.

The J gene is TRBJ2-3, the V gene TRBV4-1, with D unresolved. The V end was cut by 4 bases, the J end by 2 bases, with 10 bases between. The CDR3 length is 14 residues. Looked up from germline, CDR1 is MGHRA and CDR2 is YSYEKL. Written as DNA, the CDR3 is TGCGCCAGCAGCCCCACCAAAGCCACAGATACGCAGTATTTT. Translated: CASSPTKATDTQYF.

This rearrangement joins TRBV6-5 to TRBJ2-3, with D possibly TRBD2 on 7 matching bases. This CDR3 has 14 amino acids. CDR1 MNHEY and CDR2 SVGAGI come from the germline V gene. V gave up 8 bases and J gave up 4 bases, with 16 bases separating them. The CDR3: CASVVGGRADTQYF. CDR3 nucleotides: TGTGCCAGCGTGGTCGGGGGGCGCGCAGATACGCAGTATTTT.

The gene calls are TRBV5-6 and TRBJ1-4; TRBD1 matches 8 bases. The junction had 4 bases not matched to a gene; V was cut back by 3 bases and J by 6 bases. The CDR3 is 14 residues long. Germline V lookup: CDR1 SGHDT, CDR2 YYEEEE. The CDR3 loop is CASSSGQGHEKLFF. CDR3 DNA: TGTGCCAGCAGCTCCGGACAGGGTCATGAAAAACTGTTTTTT.

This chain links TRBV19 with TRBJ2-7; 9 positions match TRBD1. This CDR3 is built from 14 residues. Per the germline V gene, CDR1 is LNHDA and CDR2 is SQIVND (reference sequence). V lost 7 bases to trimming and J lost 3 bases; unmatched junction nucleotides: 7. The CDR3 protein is CASNSGTGIYEQYF. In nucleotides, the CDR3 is TGTGCCAGTAACTCCGGGACAGGGATCTACGAGCAGTACTTC.

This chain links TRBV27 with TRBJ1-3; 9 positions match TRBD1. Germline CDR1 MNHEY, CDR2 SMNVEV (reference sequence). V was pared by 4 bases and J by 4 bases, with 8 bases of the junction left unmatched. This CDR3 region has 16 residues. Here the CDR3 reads CASSSGTGKSGNTIYF. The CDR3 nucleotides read TGTGCCAGCAGTTCCGGGACAGGGAAATCCGGAAACACCATATATTTT.

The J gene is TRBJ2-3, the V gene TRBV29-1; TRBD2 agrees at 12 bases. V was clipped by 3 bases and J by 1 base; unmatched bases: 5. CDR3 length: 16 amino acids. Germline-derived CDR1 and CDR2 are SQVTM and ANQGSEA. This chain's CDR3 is CSVERLAGEGTDTQYF. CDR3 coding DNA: TGCAGCGTTGAGCGACTAGCGGGGGAGGGCACAGATACGCAGTATTTT.

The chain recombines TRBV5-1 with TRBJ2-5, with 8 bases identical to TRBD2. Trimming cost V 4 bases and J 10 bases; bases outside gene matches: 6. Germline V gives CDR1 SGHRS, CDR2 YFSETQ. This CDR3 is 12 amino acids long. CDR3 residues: CASSQGLGDQYF. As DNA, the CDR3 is TGCGCCAGCAGCCAGGGACTAGGGGACCAGTACTTC.

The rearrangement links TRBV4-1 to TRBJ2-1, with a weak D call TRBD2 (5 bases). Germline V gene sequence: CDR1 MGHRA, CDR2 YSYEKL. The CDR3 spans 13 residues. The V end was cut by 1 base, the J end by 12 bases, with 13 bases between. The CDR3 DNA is TGCGCCAGCAGCCAAGTTCCCCCTCGGGGGCAGTTCTTC. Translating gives CASSQVPPRGQFF.

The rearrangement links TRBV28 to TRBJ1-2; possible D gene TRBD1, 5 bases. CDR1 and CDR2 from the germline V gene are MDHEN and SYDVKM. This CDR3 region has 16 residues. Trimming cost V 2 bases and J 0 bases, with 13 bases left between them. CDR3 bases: TGTGCCAGCAGTTTAATGGGGCAGAACTCTAACTATGGCTACACCTTC. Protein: CASSLMGQNSNYGYTF.

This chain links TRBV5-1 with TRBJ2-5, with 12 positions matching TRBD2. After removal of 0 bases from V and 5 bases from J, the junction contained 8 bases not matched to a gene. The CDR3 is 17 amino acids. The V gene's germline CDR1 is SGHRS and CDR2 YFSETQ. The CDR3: CASSLGLAGVYGETQYF. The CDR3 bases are TGCGCCAGCAGCTTGGGACTAGCGGGGGTCTACGGGGAGACCCAGTACTTC.

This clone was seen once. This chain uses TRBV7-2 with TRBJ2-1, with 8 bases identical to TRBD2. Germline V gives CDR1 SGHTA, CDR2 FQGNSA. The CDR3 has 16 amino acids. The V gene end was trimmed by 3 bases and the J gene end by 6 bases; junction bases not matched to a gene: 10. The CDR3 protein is CASSLVSVAGGNEQFF. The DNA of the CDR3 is TGTGCCAGCAGCTTGGTATCAGTCGCGGGGGGCAATGAGCAGTTCTTC.

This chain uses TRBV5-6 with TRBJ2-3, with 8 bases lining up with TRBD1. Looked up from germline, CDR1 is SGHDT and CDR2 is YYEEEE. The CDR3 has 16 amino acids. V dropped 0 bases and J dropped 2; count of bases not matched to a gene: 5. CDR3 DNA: TGTGCCAGCAGCTTGGACAGGGGGGTTCTCACAGATACGCAGTATTTT. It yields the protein CASSLDRGVLTDTQYF.

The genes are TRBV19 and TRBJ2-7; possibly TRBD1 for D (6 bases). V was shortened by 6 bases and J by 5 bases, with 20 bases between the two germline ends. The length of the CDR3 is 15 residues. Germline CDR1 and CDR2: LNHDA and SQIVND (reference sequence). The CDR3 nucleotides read TGTGCCAGTAGAAAAAATAGGGATACAGGGAACGAGCAGTACTTC. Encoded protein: CASRKNRDTGNEQYF.

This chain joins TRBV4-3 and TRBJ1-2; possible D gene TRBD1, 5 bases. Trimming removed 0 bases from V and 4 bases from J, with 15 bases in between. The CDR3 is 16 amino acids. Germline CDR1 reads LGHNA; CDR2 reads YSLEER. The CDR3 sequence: CASSQDLGQGAYGYTF. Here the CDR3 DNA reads TGCGCCAGCAGCCAAGATTTAGGGCAGGGTGCCTATGGCTACACCTTC.

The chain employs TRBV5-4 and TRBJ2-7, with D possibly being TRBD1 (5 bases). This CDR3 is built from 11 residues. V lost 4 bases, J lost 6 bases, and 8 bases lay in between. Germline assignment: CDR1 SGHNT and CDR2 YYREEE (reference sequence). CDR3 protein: CASSQGSEQYF. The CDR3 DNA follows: TGTGCCAGCAGCCAGGGATCCGAGCAGTACTTC.

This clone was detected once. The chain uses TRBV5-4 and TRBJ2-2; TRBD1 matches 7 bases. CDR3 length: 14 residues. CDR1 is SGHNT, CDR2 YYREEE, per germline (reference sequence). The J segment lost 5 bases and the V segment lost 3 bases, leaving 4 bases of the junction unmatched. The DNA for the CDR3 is TGTGCCAGCAGCTGGGGACAGAGGACCGGGGAGCTGTTTTTT. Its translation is CASSWGQRTGELFF.

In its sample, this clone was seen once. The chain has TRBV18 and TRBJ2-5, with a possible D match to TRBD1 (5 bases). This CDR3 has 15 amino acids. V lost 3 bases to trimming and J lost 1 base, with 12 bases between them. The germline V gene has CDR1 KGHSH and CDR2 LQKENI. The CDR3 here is CASSPRQGGQETQYF. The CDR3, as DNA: TGTGCCAGCTCACCGCGGCAGGGTGGCCAAGAGACCCAGTACTTC.